These 4 T cell receptor beta chains came from one sample sequenced in a study of T cell repertoires in cytomegalovirus infection. TCRdb redid the calling of the reads with MiXCR, one entry per CDR3 protein. The repertoire holds 200,000 to 250,000 distinct CDR3 sequences, about 5.9% seen once, with around 6.5% in the top ten. Source material: PBMCs. All receptors come from a human donor in good health (CMV status not recorded). Some clones in this sample may be carry-over from other donors' samples.

This clonotype appeared many times. This chain joins TRBV6-6 and TRBJ2-1; D remains unclear. Trimming took 0 bases from V and 8 from J, leaving 5 bases between them. The V gene's germline CDR1 is MNHNY and CDR2 SVGAGI (reference sequence). The CDR3 spans 12 residues. The CDR3: CASSYSTYEQFF. The DNA of the CDR3 is TGTGCCAGCAGTTACTCGACCTATGAGCAGTTCTTC.

The chain uses TRBV28 and TRBJ2-3; tentative D call: TRBD1 (6 bases). The CDR3 consists of 14 residues. Germline CDR1 and CDR2: MDHEN and SYDVKM. V lost 5 bases, J lost 1 base, and 10 bases lay in between. As DNA, the CDR3 is TGTGCCAGCAGTCTCAGGGGAGGCACAGATACGCAGTATTTT. Its translation is CASSLRGGTDTQYF.

A word on this clonotype: With a much larger clone just one base away, this may be a read error. J is TRBJ2-1 and V is TRBV20-1; D may be TRBD1 (6 bases). This CDR3 is 16 amino acids long. Germline values: CDR1 DFQATT, CDR2 SNEGSKA (reference sequence). The CDR3, as DNA: TGCAGTGCTAGAGCCTCCTGGGGGCATCACTACAATGATCAGTTCTTC. It specifies CSARASWGHHYNDQFF.

This sequence joins TRBV3-1 and TRBJ1-2; maybe TRBD1 (5 bases). Trimming took off 4 bases at V and 4 bases at J, with 10 bases between the two ends. Per the germline V gene, CDR1 is LGHDT and CDR2 is YNNKEL (reference sequence). This CDR3 has 13 residues. The CDR3 loop reads CASSRGDSYGYTF. CDR3 sequence (DNA): TGTGCCAGCAGCCGGGGGGATAGCTATGGCTACACCTTC.